This TCR beta chain was retrieved from a study of shared T cell receptors in the human thymus. This CDR3 has 15 amino acids. V was cut by 4 bases and J by 4 bases, with 17 bases left in between. CDR1 and CDR2 from the germline V gene are LNHNV and YYDKDF (reference sequence). The protocol was immunoSEQ multiplex PCR, while the TCRdb copy is restricted to in-frame clones and leaves out a portion. The table includes 500,000 to 550,000 clones, roughly 74% detected once. The same data also contributed to another study, on human thymus T cells. That work states: The donors were infants in Finland with congenital heart defects, otherwise immunologically healthy.

The sample comprised thymocytes. The clonotype comes from a boy under three years old with a congenital heart defect. This sequence joins TRBV15 and TRBJ2-7; a possible D gene is TRBD2 (5 bases). The CDR3 DNA reads TGTGCCACCAGCAAGAATATGGGGAGCATGTACGAGCAGTACTTC. Translating it yields CATSKNMGSMYEQYF.